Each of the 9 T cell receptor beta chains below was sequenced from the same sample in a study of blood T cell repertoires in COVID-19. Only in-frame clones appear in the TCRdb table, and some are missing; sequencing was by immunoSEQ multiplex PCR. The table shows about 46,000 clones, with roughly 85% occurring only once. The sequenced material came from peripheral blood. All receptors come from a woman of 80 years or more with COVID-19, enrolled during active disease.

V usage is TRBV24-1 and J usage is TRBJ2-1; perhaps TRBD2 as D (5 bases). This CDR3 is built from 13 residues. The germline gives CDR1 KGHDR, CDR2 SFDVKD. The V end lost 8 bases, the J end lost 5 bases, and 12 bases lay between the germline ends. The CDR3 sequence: CATTEGRNNEQFF. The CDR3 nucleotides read TGTGCCACCACCGAGGGTCGAAACAATGAGCAGTTCTTC.

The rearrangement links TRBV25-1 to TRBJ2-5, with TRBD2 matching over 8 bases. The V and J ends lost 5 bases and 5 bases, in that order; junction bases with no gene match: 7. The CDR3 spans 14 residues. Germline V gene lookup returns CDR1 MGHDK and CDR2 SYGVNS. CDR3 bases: TGTGCCAGCAGTCGACCGGGAGGGGTGGAGACCCAGTACTTC. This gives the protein CASSRPGGVETQYF. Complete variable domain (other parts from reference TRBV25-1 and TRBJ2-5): EADIYQTPRYLVIGTGKKITLECSQTMGHDKMYWYQQDPGMELHLIHYSYGVNSTEKGDLSSESTVSRIRTEHFPLTLESARPSHTSQYLCASSRPGGVETQYFGPGTRLLVL.

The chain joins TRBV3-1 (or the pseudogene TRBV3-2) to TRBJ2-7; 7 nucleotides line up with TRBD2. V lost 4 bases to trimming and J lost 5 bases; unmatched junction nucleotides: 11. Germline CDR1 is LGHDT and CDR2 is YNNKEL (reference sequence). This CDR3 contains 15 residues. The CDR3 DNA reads TGTGCCAGCAGCCTTACAAGCGGGATCGATGACGAGCAGTACTTC. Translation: CASSLTSGIDDEQYF.

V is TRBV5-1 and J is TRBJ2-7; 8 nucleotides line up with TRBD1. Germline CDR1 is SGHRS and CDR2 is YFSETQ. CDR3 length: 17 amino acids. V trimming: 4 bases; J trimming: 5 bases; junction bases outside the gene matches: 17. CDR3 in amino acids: CASSPRLGRQGADEQYF. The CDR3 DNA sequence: TGCGCCAGCAGCCCCCGGCTTGGGCGGCAGGGGGCCGACGAGCAGTACTTC.

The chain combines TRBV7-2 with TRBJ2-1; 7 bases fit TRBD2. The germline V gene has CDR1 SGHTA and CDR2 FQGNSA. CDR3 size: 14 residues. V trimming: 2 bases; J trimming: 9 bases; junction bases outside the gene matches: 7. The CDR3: CASSLFGAGVEQFF. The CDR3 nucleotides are TGTGCCAGCAGCTTATTCGGGGCGGGAGTTGAGCAGTTCTTC.

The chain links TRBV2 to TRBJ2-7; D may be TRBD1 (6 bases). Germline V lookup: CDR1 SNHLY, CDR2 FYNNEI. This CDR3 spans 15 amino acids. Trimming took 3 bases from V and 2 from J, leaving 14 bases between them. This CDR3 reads CASSEGAGLAYEQYF. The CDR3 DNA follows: TGTGCCAGCAGTGAGGGGGCAGGGTTGGCCTACGAGCAGTACTTC.

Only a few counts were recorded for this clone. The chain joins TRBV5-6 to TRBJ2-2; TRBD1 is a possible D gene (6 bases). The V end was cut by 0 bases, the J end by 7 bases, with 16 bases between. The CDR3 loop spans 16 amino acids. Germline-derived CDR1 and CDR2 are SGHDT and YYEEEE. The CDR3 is CASSLAQGHLIGELFF. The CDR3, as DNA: TGTGCCAGCAGCTTGGCCCAGGGGCATCTAATCGGGGAGCTGTTTTTT.

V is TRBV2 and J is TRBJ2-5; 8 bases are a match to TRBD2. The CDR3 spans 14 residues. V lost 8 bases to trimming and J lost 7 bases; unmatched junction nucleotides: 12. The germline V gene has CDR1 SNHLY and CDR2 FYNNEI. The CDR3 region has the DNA TGTGCCAGCGGAGGACTAGCCCGACGTGTGACCCAGTACTTC. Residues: CASGGLARRVTQYF.

This chain's CDR3 is CASSLALRGGASRAETQYF. CDR3 DNA sequence: TGTGCCAGCAGCTTAGCGCTACGCGGGGGGGCATCACGGGCAGAGACCCAGTACTTC. The chain uses TRBV7-9 and TRBJ2-5; TRBD2 aligns across 9 bases. V dropped 0 bases and J dropped 4; count of bases not matched to a gene: 15. The length of the CDR3 is 19 residues. Germline V gene sequence: CDR1 SEHNR, CDR2 FQNEAQ (reference sequence).